This T cell receptor beta chain was documented in a study of shared clonotypes between healthy human individuals. A single count supports this clone. CDR3 length: 14 amino acids. Germline CDR1 is SGDLS and CDR2 is YYNGEE. Trimming removed 0 bases from V and 2 bases from J, with 6 bases in between. The data were produced by immunoSEQ multiplex PCR, yet TCRdb's version contains in-frame clones alone and is incomplete. The table shows fewer than 3 million clones, with just under 95% occurring only once. The sample was naive CD4+ T cells from PBMCs. The sample's subset: CD45RA+ positively selected. The chain recombines TRBV9 with TRBJ1-3; D gene ambiguous. The clonotype comes from a young man in good health. Some clones in this sample may be carry-over from other donors' samples. The CDR3 here is CASSVGPPGNTIYF. Written as DNA, the CDR3 is TGTGCCAGCAGCGTAGGGCCCCCTGGAAACACCATATATTTT.